The 9 T cell receptor beta chains given below trace back to one sample, sequenced in a study of T-cell memory formation after mild COVID-19. MiXCR, applied by TCRdb to the 5' RACE reads, yields one record per CDR3 protein. This sample has 310,000 or so distinct CDR3 sequences; around 15% occur once, and the top ten carry 20% to 25%. The sequenced sample was PBMCs or a T cell subset sorted from them (not recorded which). The receptor source for this set is a man between 18 and 35 years old who had mild COVID-19 (a few samples of this study predate the infection). Cell type and time point are not known.

The chain joins TRBV27 to TRBJ2-7; no clear D. V dropped 2 bases and J dropped 6 bases, with 11 bases sitting between them. The CDR3 length is 13 residues. The germline V gene has CDR1 MNHEY and CDR2 SMNVEV (reference sequence). CDR3 nucleotide sequence: TGTGCCAGCAGTTTAGCAGGATTGCGCGAGCAGTACTTC. Translation gives CASSLAGLREQYF.

The table lists this clonotype with a few counts. The genes are TRBV5-5 and TRBJ2-5; 7 bases align to TRBD1. The CDR3 has 15 amino acids. Germline V gene lookup returns CDR1 SGHKS and CDR2 YYEKEE (reference sequence). With V trimmed by 4 bases and J by 2 bases, 8 bases remained unmatched. The CDR3 is CASSDPGGAQETQYF. The CDR3 bases are TGTGCCAGCAGCGACCCAGGGGGAGCTCAAGAGACCCAGTACTTC.

This clonotype is a singleton in its sample. At one boundary the junction diverges from the germline segment, which might be a read error. This chain uses TRBV20-1 with TRBJ1-2; D remains ambiguous. Germline lookup yields CDR1 DFQATT and CDR2 SNEGSKA (reference sequence). The CDR3 sequence is 13 residues long. The CDR3, as DNA: TGCAGAGCTAGGGTTCGATGGATCTATGGCTACACCTTC. Translating gives CRARVRWIYGYTF.

This clonotype showed up just a few times. The chain joins TRBV7-2 to TRBJ1-2; TRBD1 matches 9 bases. This CDR3 is 14 amino acids long. Germline trimming cut 5 bases from V and 6 bases from J; bases unmatched to any gene: 7. Germline loops: CDR1 SGHTA, CDR2 FQGNSA. DNA for the CDR3: TGTGCCAGCAGCCCGACAGGGGGAAGCGATGGCTACACCTTC. Residues: CASSPTGGSDGYTF.

The chain joins TRBV7-2 to TRBJ1-2, with 7 bases lining up with TRBD1. V trimming: 5 bases; J trimming: 1 base; junction bases outside the gene matches: 4. Per germline, CDR1 SGHTA and CDR2 FQGNSA. There are 14 residues in the CDR3. The CDR3 DNA sequence: TGTGCCAGCAGCCAGGACAGGCTTAACTATGGCTACACCTTC. Its protein is CASSQDRLNYGYTF.

The chain has TRBV5-5 and TRBJ2-3, with a possible D match to TRBD1 (5 bases). V was clipped by 3 bases and J by 6 bases, with 14 bases between them. In germline, CDR1 is SGHKS, CDR2 YYEKEE (reference sequence). The CDR3 length is 14 residues. The CDR3 region is CASSSDTSGDTQYF. The CDR3 nucleotides are TGTGCCAGCAGCTCGGACACTTCTGGGGATACGCAGTATTTT.

This clonotype was found a few times. For the CDR3, the DNA is TGCAGCGTGCGGACCGAGAACACCGGGGAGCTGTTTTTT. It specifies CSVRTENTGELFF. The V call is TRBV29-1, the J call TRBJ2-2; no definite D call. Germline assignment: CDR1 SQVTM and CDR2 ANQGSEA. Trimming pared 6 bases from V and 1 base from J, leaving 9 bases between. The CDR3 consists of 13 residues.

V is TRBV6-2 or TRBV6-3 and J is TRBJ1-2; 8 positions match TRBD1. The CDR3 sequence is 12 residues long. Germline assignment: CDR1 MNHEY and CDR2 SVGEGT. Trimming took 7 bases from V and 10 from J; bases not matched to a gene: 8. The CDR3 region is CASKGTGVDYTF. The CDR3 DNA is TGTGCCAGCAAAGGGACAGGAGTGGACTACACCTTC.

This clonotype was seen ten or more times. J is TRBJ2-3 and V is TRBV2; no definite D call. Germline V gene sequence: CDR1 SNHLY, CDR2 FYNNEI. V shed 2 bases and J shed 5 bases, with 8 bases lying between them. The length of the CDR3 is 13 residues. The CDR3 loop is CASSEPHQDTQYF. The CDR3 DNA sequence: TGTGCCAGCAGTGAACCCCACCAAGATACGCAGTATTTT.